A selection of T cell receptor beta chains follows, all from one sample in a study of cytomegalovirus exposure and HLA in healthy donors. Repertoires were generated with immunoSEQ multiplex PCR, while TCRdb's copy carries only in-frame clones and drops some. This sample has about 110,000 clones, with more than 70% found just once. Sequencing was performed on PBMCs. These receptors all come from a man aged 45 to 65 in good health and CMV-seronegative. CDR3s include the opening cysteine and the closing phenylalanine or tryptophan. D genes are given only for firm matches. Not all rows give a size; the values are once, few, many and, for expanded clones, a class.

v_gene: TRBV6-5
d_gene: TRBD1
abundance: -
j_gene: TRBJ2-4
len: 15
CDR3aa: CASSYDRGPKNIQYF
CDR3nt: TGTGCCAGCAGTTACGACAGGGGGCCCAAAAACATTCAGTACTTC

v_gene: TRBV12-5
d_gene: -
abundance: -
j_gene: TRBJ1-5
len: 15
CDR3aa: CASAKGGVRNQPQHF
CDR3nt: TGTGCTAGTGCCAAAGGGGGAGTTCGTAATCAGCCCCAGCATTTT

v_gene: TRBV5-1
d_gene: -
abundance: -
j_gene: TRBJ2-7
len: 15
CDR3aa: CASSLAFGGPYEQYF
CDR3nt: TGCGCCAGCAGCTTGGCTTTCGGAGGGCCCTACGAGCAGTACTTC

v_gene: TRBV7-9
d_gene: -
abundance: -
j_gene: TRBJ2-2
len: 14
CDR3aa: CASSYSASTGELFF
CDR3nt: TGTGCCAGCAGCTATTCGGCTAGCACCGGGGAGCTGTTTTTT

v_gene: TRBV5-6
d_gene: TRBD1
abundance: -
j_gene: TRBJ1-2
len: 13
CDR3aa: CASSFGDSSGYTF
CDR3nt: TGTGCCAGCAGCTTCGGGGACAGTTCTGGCTACACCTTC

v_gene: TRBV4-2
d_gene: -
abundance: -
j_gene: TRBJ1-4
len: 15
CDR3aa: CASSQVDTMGEKLFF
CDR3nt: TGTGCCAGCAGCCAAGTGGACACTATGGGTGAAAAACTGTTTTTT

v_gene: TRBV29-1
d_gene: TRBD2
abundance: -
j_gene: TRBJ2-5
len: 15
CDR3aa: CSATVLAGVLETQYF
CDR3nt: TGCAGCGCCACAGTGCTAGCGGGAGTTTTAGAGACCCAGTACTTC

v_gene: TRBV6-1
d_gene: -
abundance: -
j_gene: TRBJ1-2
len: 13
CDR3aa: CASTGEDPFGYTF
CDR3nt: TGTGCCAGCACCGGGGAGGACCCCTTTGGCTACACCTTC

v_gene: TRBV4-3
d_gene: TRBD2
abundance: -
j_gene: TRBJ2-1
len: 17
CDR3aa: CASSPELAGVLYNEQFF
CDR3nt: TGCGCCAGCAGCCCAGAACTAGCGGGAGTTCTCTACAATGAGCAGTTCTTC

v_gene: TRBV25-1
d_gene: TRBD1
abundance: -
j_gene: TRBJ1-5
len: 15
CDR3aa: CASSPAGGDGQPQHF
CDR3nt: TGTGCCAGCAGCCCAGCAGGGGGCGATGGTCAGCCCCAGCATTTT

v_gene: TRBV27
d_gene: TRBD1
abundance: -
j_gene: TRBJ2-7
len: 14
CDR3aa: CASHIGQGSREQYF
CDR3nt: TGTGCCAGCCATATAGGACAGGGGTCGCGCGAGCAGTACTTC

v_gene: TRBV28
d_gene: TRBD2
abundance: -
j_gene: TRBJ2-1
len: 16
CDR3aa: CASSLAPTSGSDEQFF
CDR3nt: TGTGCCAGCAGTTTAGCCCCGACTAGCGGGAGCGATGAGCAGTTCTTC

v_gene: TRBV7-2
d_gene: TRBD2
abundance: -
j_gene: TRBJ2-5
len: 16
CDR3aa: CASSFSVAGGGETQYF
CDR3nt: TGTGCCAGCAGCTTTTCGGTTGCGGGGGGCGGGGAGACCCAGTACTTC

v_gene: TRBV7-2
d_gene: -
abundance: -
j_gene: TRBJ2-5
len: 12
CDR3aa: CASSRPAERLHF
CDR3nt: TGTGCCAGCAGCCGTCCGGCGGAGCGTCTGCACTTC

v_gene: TRBV30
d_gene: TRBD1
abundance: -
j_gene: TRBJ2-6
len: 18
CDR3aa: CAWSVLGTGVPGANVLTF
CDR3nt: TGTGCCTGGAGTGTATTAGGGACAGGGGTACCTGGGGCCAACGTCCTGACTTTC

v_gene: TRBV15
d_gene: -
abundance: -
j_gene: TRBJ2-1
len: 15
CDR3aa: CATSRDRNRDNEQFF
CDR3nt: TGTGCCACCAGCAGAGATAGAAACAGGGACAATGAGCAGTTCTTC

v_gene: TRBV5-4
d_gene: -
abundance: -
j_gene: TRBJ1-1
len: 15
CDR3aa: CASSSEQGVSTEAFF
CDR3nt: TGTGCCAGCAGCTCCGAACAGGGAGTGAGCACTGAAGCTTTCTTT

v_gene: TRBV18
d_gene: TRBD1
abundance: once
j_gene: TRBJ2-4
len: 15
CDR3aa: CASADGTGNTGIQYF
CDR3nt: TGTGCCAGCGCTGACGGGACAGGGAATACAGGCATTCAGTACTTC

v_gene: TRBV2
d_gene: -
abundance: -
j_gene: TRBJ2-2
len: 15
CDR3aa: CASSGALANTGELFF
CDR3nt: TGTGCCAGCAGTGGGGCGCTGGCGAACACCGGGGAGCTGTTTTTT

v_gene: TRBV6-1
d_gene: -
abundance: -
j_gene: TRBJ2-7
len: 13
CDR3aa: CASSDGGGREQYF
CDR3nt: TGTGCCAGCAGTGACGGGGGAGGACGCGAGCAGTACTTC

v_gene: TRBV10-3
d_gene: -
abundance: once
j_gene: TRBJ2-5
len: 14
CDR3aa: CAISEATNQETQYF
CDR3nt: TGTGCCATCAGTGAGGCCACAAACCAAGAGACCCAGTACTTC

v_gene: TRBV13
d_gene: -
abundance: -
j_gene: TRBJ2-2
len: 15
CDR3aa: CASSSRQAVTGELFF
CDR3nt: TGTGCCAGCAGCTCTCGACAGGCGGTCACCGGGGAGCTGTTTTTT

v_gene: TRBV11-2
d_gene: -
abundance: -
j_gene: TRBJ1-1
len: 13
CDR3aa: CASSFNRETEAFF
CDR3nt: TGTGCCAGCAGCTTTAACAGGGAGACTGAAGCTTTCTTT

v_gene: TRBV11-2
d_gene: -
abundance: -
j_gene: TRBJ2-5
len: 14
CDR3aa: CASSLFSSSETQYF
CDR3nt: TGTGCCAGCAGCTTGTTCTCGTCTTCAGAGACCCAGTACTTC

v_gene: TRBV6-1
d_gene: -
abundance: -
j_gene: TRBJ1-3
len: 14
CDR3aa: CASSASPHGNTIYF
CDR3nt: TGTGCCAGCAGTGCGTCGCCACACGGAAACACCATATATTTT

v_gene: TRBV4-2
d_gene: TRBD1
abundance: -
j_gene: TRBJ1-2
len: 15
CDR3aa: CASSQVQGANYGYTF
CDR3nt: TGTGCCAGCAGCCAAGTCCAGGGGGCGAACTATGGCTACACCTTC

v_gene: TRBV10-3
d_gene: -
abundance: -
j_gene: TRBJ1-1
len: 13
CDR3aa: CATTRETNTEAFF
CDR3nt: TGTGCCACCACAAGGGAGACGAACACTGAAGCTTTCTTT